This T cell receptor beta chain was captured in a study of cytomegalovirus exposure and HLA in healthy donors. The CDR3 is made up of 14 amino acids. V dropped 6 bases and J dropped 4; count of bases not matched to a gene: 9. Germline CDR1 is MNHEY and CDR2 is SVGAGI. Findings and limits, study-wide: Across HLA loci, a later analysis found differing TCR association rates, with DRB1 most and HLA-C fewest.

Vbeta (60) and Jbeta (13) primers were used in the PCR. Libraries were prepared by immunoSEQ multiplex PCR; TCRdb keeps only in-frame clonotypes and omits some of them. This table holds some 62,000 clones. About this clone: Its antigen is as yet unknown.

This TCR was recovered from a man in his thirties or forties in good health and CMV-seropositive. The sequencing input was PBMCs. This rearrangement joins TRBV6-5 to TRBJ2-7; 7 nucleotides line up with TRBD1. The CDR3 sequence: CASSDREMSYEQYF. CDR3 DNA: TGTGCCAGCAGCGACAGGGAAATGAGTTACGAGCAGTACTTC.